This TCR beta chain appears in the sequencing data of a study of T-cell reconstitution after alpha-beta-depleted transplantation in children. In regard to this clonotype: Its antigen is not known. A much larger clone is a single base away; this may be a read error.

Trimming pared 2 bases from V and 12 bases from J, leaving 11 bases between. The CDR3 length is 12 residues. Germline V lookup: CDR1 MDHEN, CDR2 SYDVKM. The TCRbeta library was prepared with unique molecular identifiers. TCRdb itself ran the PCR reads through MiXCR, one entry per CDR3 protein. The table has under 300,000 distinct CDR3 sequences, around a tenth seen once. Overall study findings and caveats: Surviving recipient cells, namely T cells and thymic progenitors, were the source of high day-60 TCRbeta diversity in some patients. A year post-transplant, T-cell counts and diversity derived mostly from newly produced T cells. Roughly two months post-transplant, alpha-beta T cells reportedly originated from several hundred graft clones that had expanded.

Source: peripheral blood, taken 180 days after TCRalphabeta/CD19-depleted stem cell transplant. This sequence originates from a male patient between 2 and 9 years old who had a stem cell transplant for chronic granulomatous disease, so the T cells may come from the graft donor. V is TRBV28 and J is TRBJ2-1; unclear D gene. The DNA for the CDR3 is TGTGCCAGCAGTTTAACCTTTTGGTGGCAGTTCTTC. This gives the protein CASSLTFWWQFF.